This T cell receptor beta chain was identified in a study of CD8+CD57+ T cells in acquired aplastic anemia. Across the study: Yields of DNA that came from sorted CD4+ and CD8+ cells averaged roughly 3.3 ug. Points from the study as a whole: For CD8+ Simpson's diversity, patients and controls showed no significant difference. Patients shared around 31 CD8+ CDR3 sequences with controls.

Genomic DNA provided the template from which TCR beta VDJ and CDR3 profiles were obtained. TCRdb itself ran the reads through MiXCR, one entry per CDR3 protein. The data contain around 250,000 distinct CDR3 sequences, 45% to 70% of them seen just once; the ten biggest clones take up 6.5% to 10%. With respect to this clonotype: Its specificity is not known. A read error may account for a junction end that differs from germline.

This CDR3 spans 17 amino acids. The germline V gene encodes CDR1 KGHDR and CDR2 SFDVKD. Sequenced sample: sorted CD4+, CD8+, or CD8+CD57+ T cells (not recorded which) from PBMCs. This receptor was obtained from a human donor with severe aplastic anemia or a healthy control (not recorded which). The chain has TRBV24-1 and TRBJ2-1, with 9 nucleotides matching TRBD2. The CDR3 reads CANSDVSGSHSYNEQFF. In DNA, the CDR3 is TGTGCCAACAGTGACGTTAGCGGGAGTCATTCCTACAATGAGCAGTTCTTC.